This TCR beta chain was sequenced in a study of blood T cells in healthy people across ages. General study findings and limits: In older individuals, TCR beta diversity per million T cells was lower, falling roughly linearly with age.

Primed by a sample-barcoded 5' primer and a J-beta primer mix, a second PCR proceeded for 7 to 11 cycles. TCRdb ran MiXCR on the 5' RACE reads and lists one entry per CDR3 protein. The sample contains roughly 680,000 distinct CDR3 sequences, roughly 50% of which appear only once. Turning to this clonotype: The antigen remains unidentified. The junction departs from germline at one end; a sequencing error may be responsible.

A minimum of 6 micrograms of total RNA was extracted per sample. CDR1 is MDHEN, CDR2 SYDVKM, per germline. The CDR3 is made up of 14 amino acids. This clonotype originated in an older woman in good health. Sequenced material: blood. The chain uses TRBV28 and TRBJ2-7; unclear D gene. CDR3 bases: TGTGCCAGCAGCCCAACGGGCCACTCCTGCGAGCAGTACTTC. This encodes CASSPTGHSCEQYF.